Listed below are T cell receptor beta chains from one sample, sequenced in a study of cytomegalovirus exposure and HLA in healthy donors. The assay was immunoSEQ multiplex PCR, and TCRdb's table has in-frame clones only and misses some. The table lists 130,000 or so clones, 85% to 90% of them singletons. Sequenced: PBMCs. The receptors were gathered from a man aged 30-40 years in good health and CMV-seronegative. Both conserved end residues are part of each CDR3. A D gene is named only where the DNA matches it firmly. Clone size is stated in some rows and not others, as once, few, many or a class when expanded.

v_gene	d_gene	j_gene	abundance	CDR3aa	CDR3nt
TRBV10-2	TRBD1	TRBJ2-5	.	CASSESDRGPETQYF	TGCGCCAGCAGTGAGTCAGACAGGGGCCCAGAGACCCAGTACTTC
TRBV9	TRBD1	TRBJ1-2	.	CASSHPGQGYGYTF	TGTGCCAGCAGCCATCCAGGACAGGGATATGGCTACACCTTC
TRBV2	TRBD2	TRBJ2-2	once	CASSEETLGLAFTGELFF	TGTGCCAGCAGTGAAGAGACACTGGGACTAGCTTTCACCGGGGAGCTGTTTTTT
TRBV5-4	TRBD2	TRBJ2-3	.	CASSLRGLAGADTQYF	TGTGCCAGCAGCTTGCGTGGACTAGCGGGGGCAGATACGCAGTATTTT
TRBV7-9	.	TRBJ1-6	few	CASSSQATNSPLHF	TGTGCCAGCAGCTCACAGGCCACCAATTCACCCCTCCACTTT
TRBV27	.	TRBJ2-7	.	CASSLKRQGHEQYF	TGTGCCAGCAGTTTAAAGAGGCAGGGCCACGAGCAGTACTTC
TRBV7-2	.	TRBJ1-1	.	CASSPQGISTEAFF	TGTGCCAGCAGCCCGCAGGGGATCTCCACTGAAGCTTTCTTT
TRBV19	.	TRBJ2-7	once	CASSIAGSIFYYEQYF	TGTGCCAGTAGTATAGCAGGGTCCATTTTCTATTACGAGCAGTACTTC
TRBV27	TRBD1	TRBJ1-1	.	CASSLEGQGSEAFF	TGTGCCAGCAGTTTAGAGGGACAGGGTTCTGAAGCTTTCTTT
TRBV19	.	TRBJ1-2	.	CASRVQGGDLYGYTF	TGTGCCAGTAGGGTACAGGGTGGGGACCTCTATGGCTACACCTTC
TRBV5-1	TRBD2	TRBJ2-1	.	CASSQPLAGGYNEQFF	TGCGCCAGCAGCCAACCACTAGCGGGGGGTTACAATGAGCAGTTCTTC
TRBV5-4	.	TRBJ1-2	.	CASSPLPGFKGYTF	TGTGCCAGCAGCCCACTTCCAGGGTTTAAAGGCTACACCTTC
TRBV7-6	.	TRBJ2-2	.	CASSVGSRGGELFF	TGTGCCAGCAGTGTGGGTTCTAGGGGCGGGGAGCTGTTTTTT
TRBV7-9	.	TRBJ1-3	.	CASSLTDRPSGNTIYF	TGTGCCAGCAGCTTAACGGACAGACCTTCTGGAAACACCATATATTTT
TRBV9	.	TRBJ1-3	.	CASSVASSSGNTIYF	TGTGCCAGCAGCGTAGCATCCAGCTCTGGAAACACCATATATTTT
TRBV29-1	TRBD1	TRBJ1-2	.	CSGGRGQGANYGYTF	TGCAGCGGCGGAAGGGGGCAGGGGGCTAACTATGGCTACACCTTC
TRBV11-2	TRBD1	TRBJ2-7	once	CASSLAARGSYEQYF	TGTGCCAGCAGCTTAGCGGCCAGGGGGTCCTACGAGCAGTACTTC
TRBV5-1	.	TRBJ2-7	.	CASSLEVPGEQYF	TGCGCCAGCAGCTTGGAGGTTCCGGGCGAGCAGTACTTC
TRBV4-3	TRBD1	TRBJ2-5	.	CASSQGTGVSETQYF	TGCGCCAGCAGCCAAGGAACAGGGGTTTCGGAGACCCAGTACTTC
TRBV28	.	TRBJ1-6	.	CASSFDNRGNSPLHF	TGTGCCAGCAGTTTCGATAATCGAGGAAATTCACCCCTCCACTTT
TRBV4-2	.	TRBJ2-2	.	CASSQGWAGGLGELFF	TGTGCCAGCAGCCAAGGATGGGCAGGGGGGCTCGGGGAGCTGTTTTTT
TRBV15	.	TRBJ1-5	.	CATSRGQGRNQPQHF	TGTGCCACCAGCAGAGGTCAGGGGAGAAATCAGCCCCAGCATTTT
TRBV18	.	TRBJ1-2	.	CASSPPGPPSYGYTF	TGTGCCAGCTCACCACCTGGCCCGCCAAGCTATGGCTACACCTTC
TRBV6-6	.	TRBJ1-3	few	CASSYGDGTGTYF	TGTGCCAGCAGTTACGGAGATGGCACAGGGACATATTTT
TRBV11-1	.	TRBJ2-3	.	CASSSWTDFTDTQYF	TGTGCCAGCAGCTCGTGGACAGACTTCACAGATACGCAGTATTTT
TRBV5-6	.	TRBJ1-2	.	CASSNGPWGRAGYTF	TGTGCCAGCAGCAACGGCCCCTGGGGGCGGGCTGGCTACACCTTC
TRBV5-6	.	TRBJ1-4	.	CASSSSTNEKLFF	TGTGCCAGCAGCTCGTCGACTAATGAAAAACTGTTTTTT
TRBV2	.	TRBJ1-1	once	CACGVQNTEAFF	TGTGCCTGCGGGGTTCAGAACACTGAAGCTTTCTTT
TRBV4-1	.	TRBJ2-7	.	CASSQEETDEQYF	TGCGCCAGCAGCCAAGAGGAAACAGACGAGCAGTACTTC
TRBV7-6	.	TRBJ2-7	.	CASSSTNQGSYEQYF	TGTGCCAGCAGCTCGACAAATCAGGGGTCCTACGAGCAGTACTTC
TRBV29-1	.	TRBJ2-2	.	CSVEVSEAGELFF	TGCAGCGTTGAAGTATCCGAGGCGGGGGAGCTGTTTTTT
TRBV4-1	.	TRBJ1-4	.	CASSQGALLTGAEKLFF	TGCGCCAGCAGCCAAGGCGCATTACTCACAGGCGCTGAAAAACTGTTTTTT
TRBV6-6	.	TRBJ1-2	.	CASSYGQANGYTF	TGTGCCAGCAGTTACGGGCAGGCTAACGGCTACACCTTC
TRBV18	TRBD1	TRBJ1-1	.	CASSFAGQLNTEAFF	TGTGCCAGCTCATTTGCGGGACAGCTGAACACTGAAGCTTTCTTT
TRBV18	TRBD1	TRBJ2-1	.	CASSPGTGVLDEQFF	TGTGCCAGCTCACCCGGGACAGGGGTGTTAGATGAGCAGTTCTTC
TRBV6-4	.	TRBJ1-6	.	CASSDRATGNSPLHF	TGTGCCAGCAGTGACCGGGCCACGGGAAATTCACCCCTCCACTTT
TRBV2	.	TRBJ1-5	once	CASSVVQFSNQPQHF	TGTGCCAGCAGTGTTGTCCAGTTTAGCAATCAGCCCCAGCATTTT
TRBV7-9	.	TRBJ1-2	.	CASSLDSYGYTF	TGTGCCAGCAGCTTAGACAGCTATGGCTACACCTTC
TRBV10-1	TRBD1	TRBJ1-1	.	CASSRDRALNTEAFF	TGCGCCAGCAGCCGGGACAGGGCCCTGAACACTGAAGCTTTCTTT
TRBV7-2	.	TRBJ2-5	.	CASSPSRETQYF	TGTGCCAGCAGCCCTTCCAGGGAGACCCAGTACTTC
TRBV7-9	TRBD1	TRBJ2-7	.	CASSRTGTGRGHPYEQYF	TGTGCCAGCAGTCGGACCGGGACAGGGAGGGGACATCCCTACGAGCAGTACTTC
TRBV29-1	TRBD2	TRBJ2-3	.	CSTSGGAGTDTQYF	TGCAGCACGAGCGGGGGGGCCGGGACAGATACGCAGTATTTT
TRBV25-1	TRBD1	TRBJ2-1	.	CASSGQGYNEQFF	TGTGCCAGCAGTGGACAGGGGTACAATGAGCAGTTCTTC
TRBV4-1	.	TRBJ1-1	once	CASSHLPRGSTEAFF	TGCGCCAGCAGCCACCTCCCCCGGGGTAGCACTGAAGCTTTCTTT
TRBV5-6	TRBD1	TRBJ2-7	once	CASSPDRGHEQYF	TGTGCCAGCAGCCCGGACAGGGGACACGAGCAGTACTTC
TRBV5-1	TRBD1	TRBJ1-4	.	CASSSGTGREKLFF	TGCGCCAGCAGCTCCGGGACAGGGCGGGAAAAACTGTTTTTT
TRBV18	.	TRBJ1-5	.	CASSPQSGGGQPQHF	TGTGCCAGCTCACCTCAGAGCGGGGGGGGTCAGCCCCAGCATTTT
TRBV4-2	.	TRBJ1-6	.	CASSQDQNRAYSPLHF	TGTGCCAGCAGCCAAGATCAGAACAGAGCCTATTCACCCCTCCACTTT
TRBV4-1	TRBD2	TRBJ2-5	.	CASSSSGDGNHQETQYF	TGCGCCAGCAGTTCTAGCGGGGACGGGAACCACCAAGAGACCCAGTACTTC
TRBV7-9	.	TRBJ2-6	.	CASTLDTSGANVLTF	TGTGCCAGCACCCTCGACACCTCTGGGGCCAACGTCCTGACTTTC
TRBV18	.	TRBJ2-5	.	CASSLPGTGVETQYF	TGTGCCAGCTCACTACCGGGCACCGGCGTGGAGACCCAGTACTTC
TRBV5-1	.	TRBJ1-4	.	CASSLLVGDRIEKLFF	TGCGCCAGCAGCTTGTTAGTGGGAGATCGGATTGAAAAACTGTTTTTT
TRBV4-2	.	TRBJ1-2	.	CASSQDVGQAGRYGYTF	TGTGCCAGCAGCCAAGATGTGGGCCAGGCGGGGCGGTATGGCTACACCTTC
TRBV18	TRBD2	TRBJ2-7	.	CASSLPGLPYEQYF	TGTGCCAGCTCACTCCCGGGACTACCCTACGAGCAGTACTTC
TRBV15	.	TRBJ1-1	few	CATSIPLDTEAFF	TGTGCCACCAGCATCCCACTAGACACTGAAGCTTTCTTT
TRBV12-5	.	TRBJ2-7	.	CASGFDRYEQYF	TGTGCTAGTGGTTTTGACAGATACGAGCAGTACTTC
TRBV7-9	TRBD1	TRBJ2-7	.	CASSTRQGSYEQYF	TGTGCCAGCAGCACCCGACAGGGCTCCTACGAGCAGTACTTC
TRBV6-5	.	TRBJ1-5	few	CASSYSTGKPQHF	TGTGCCAGCAGTTACTCTACAGGGAAGCCCCAGCATTTT